This passage covers 12 T cell receptor beta chains from one sample sequenced in a study of T-cell reconstitution after alpha-beta-depleted transplantation in children. A TCRbeta library incorporating unique molecular identifiers was prepared. TCRdb processed the PCR reads anew with MiXCR; each CDR3 protein has one entry. Of 440,000 or so distinct CDR3 sequences listed, approximately 11% are singletons. Sequencing was performed on PBMCs from the stem cell graft donor, taken from the stem cell graft. The receptors originated from a human donor who donated a stem cell graft to a child with acute myeloid leukemia.

This clonotype has a handful of counts. J is TRBJ1-5 and V is TRBV5-1; D is perhaps TRBD1 (6 bases). Germline CDR1 reads SGHRS; CDR2 reads YFSETQ. V was clipped by 4 bases and J by 6 bases, with 17 bases between them. CDR3 length equals 15 residues. The CDR3 spells CASSEGGGLSQPQHF. CDR3 coding DNA: TGCGCCAGCAGCGAAGGGGGGGGATTGTCTCAGCCCCAGCATTTT.

Many counts were recorded for this clonotype. The chain combines TRBV20-1 with TRBJ1-4, with 7 bases matching TRBD1. Germline values: CDR1 DFQATT, CDR2 SNEGSKA (reference sequence). J was trimmed by 8 bases and V by 5 bases; bases with no gene match: 2. The CDR3 totals 11 residues. In DNA, the CDR3 is TGCAGTGCTCACAGGGGAGAAAAACTGTTTTTT. Its translation is CSAHRGEKLFF.

The chain employs TRBV20-1 and TRBJ2-3; 8 nucleotides agree with TRBD2. With V trimmed by 1 base and J by 2 bases, 2 bases remained unmatched. The germline V gene encodes CDR1 DFQATT and CDR2 SNEGSKA (reference sequence). This CDR3 region has 14 residues. CDR3 protein: CSARVAGSTDTQYF. CDR3 in DNA: TGCAGTGCTAGAGTAGCGGGATCCACAGATACGCAGTATTTT.

The rearrangement links TRBV6-1 to TRBJ2-1, with D perhaps TRBD2 (5 bases). V lost 3 bases and J 3 bases, leaving 12 bases between the germline ends. Germline assignment: CDR1 MNHNS and CDR2 SASEGT. The CDR3 extends over 15 amino acids. CDR3 residues: CASSDWGAIYNEQFF. The CDR3 DNA is TGTGCCAGCAGTGACTGGGGAGCCATCTACAATGAGCAGTTCTTC.

The V and J genes are TRBV10-3 and TRBJ1-2; TRBD1 aligns across 9 bases. The germline CDR1 and CDR2 sequences are ENHRY and SYGVKD. The V segment lost 4 bases and the J segment 4 bases; nucleotides outside the gene matches: 10. The CDR3 is 16 amino acids. CDR3 protein: CAISVVGDRAGYGYTF. In nucleotides, the CDR3 is TGTGCCATCAGTGTCGTTGGGGACAGGGCTGGCTATGGCTACACCTTC.

J is TRBJ2-3 and V is TRBV20-1, with 10 positions matching TRBD2. Germline CDR1 is DFQATT and CDR2 is SNEGSKA (reference sequence). Trimming at V came to 3 bases and at J to 4 bases, leaving 7 bases not matched to a gene. This CDR3 is built from 15 residues. The CDR3 nucleotides read TGCAGTGCTAGCGTCTCTAGCGGGGGATCAGATACGCAGTATTTT. Translating it yields CSASVSSGGSDTQYF.

This rearrangement joins TRBV7-2 to TRBJ2-3, with D perhaps TRBD2 (5 bases). V was clipped by 7 bases and J by 0 bases, with 8 bases between them. The CDR3 is 13 residues long. Germline assignment: CDR1 SGHTA and CDR2 FQGNSA. CDR3 sequence reads: CASKAASTDTQYF. The CDR3 coding sequence is TGTGCCAGCAAAGCGGCTAGCACAGATACGCAGTATTTT.

V usage is TRBV27 and J usage is TRBJ1-3; D gene ambiguous. This CDR3 region has 17 residues. In germline, CDR1 is MNHEY, CDR2 SMNVEV (reference sequence). Between the trimmed V and J ends, which lost 2 bases and 0 bases, there was a span of 14 bases. The DNA for the CDR3 is TGTGCCAGCAGTTTAGATCAGACTAGCAGCTCTGGAAACACCATATATTTT. This sequence encodes CASSLDQTSSSGNTIYF.

This clonotype was found many times. The CDR3 region is CSVRVSGANVLTF. CDR3 sequence (DNA): TGCAGCGTTCGGGTCTCTGGGGCCAACGTCCTGACTTTC. This chain uses TRBV29-1 with TRBJ2-6; D remains ambiguous. V lost 5 bases, J lost 0 bases, and 5 bases lay in between. The CDR3 is 13 amino acids. Germline V gene data show CDR1 as SQVTM and CDR2 as ANQGSEA.

This clonotype occurred a few times. The CDR3 loop reads CASSLGTVSYNEQFF. CDR3 in DNA: TGTGCCAGCAGTCTCGGGACAGTCTCCTACAATGAGCAGTTCTTC. The rearrangement joins TRBV12-3 or TRBV12-4 to TRBJ2-1; 7 bases agree with TRBD1. The CDR3 is made up of 15 amino acids. V lost 5 bases, J lost 0 bases, and 4 bases stayed unmatched.

V gene TRBV7-9 combines with J gene TRBJ2-1; no clear D. CDR3 size: 13 residues. V was cut by 5 bases and J by 5 bases, with 10 bases left in between. CDR1 SEHNR and CDR2 FQNEAQ come from the germline V gene (reference sequence). The CDR3 nucleotides read TGTGCCAGCAGCCCGGTAGGAGACAATGAGCAGTTCTTC. It is translated as CASSPVGDNEQFF.

The chain couples TRBV5-1 to TRBJ1-1; 8 nucleotides agree with TRBD1. The CDR3 is made up of 17 amino acids. Looked up from germline, CDR1 is SGHRS and CDR2 is YFSETQ. The ends lost 1 base at V and 0 bases at J; junction bases unmatched: 8. CDR3 loop: CASSLYRDRTVNTEAFF. The CDR3, as DNA: TGCGCCAGCAGCTTGTACCGGGACAGGACTGTGAACACTGAAGCTTTCTTT.